Sequencing of this TCR beta chain was carried out in a study of technical replicates of blood from a handful of donors. This table comes from immunoSEQ multiplex PCR, and its TCRdb copy is limited to in-frame clones, with some not included. The sample contains 70,000 to 80,000 clones, around 92% of which appear only once. This CDR3 contains 14 residues. The V and J ends lost 6 bases and 8 bases, in that order; junction bases with no gene match: 9. CDR1 is MDHEN and CDR2 is SYDVKM in the germline V gene. The V gene is TRBV28, the J gene TRBJ1-2; the match to TRBD1 covers 10 bases. The sequencing input was T cells isolated from PBMCs. The TCR was taken from a human donor in good health. The CDR3 reads CASRADRGLGGYTF. The CDR3 DNA sequence: TGTGCCAGCAGAGCTGACAGGGGGCTAGGGGGCTACACCTTC.